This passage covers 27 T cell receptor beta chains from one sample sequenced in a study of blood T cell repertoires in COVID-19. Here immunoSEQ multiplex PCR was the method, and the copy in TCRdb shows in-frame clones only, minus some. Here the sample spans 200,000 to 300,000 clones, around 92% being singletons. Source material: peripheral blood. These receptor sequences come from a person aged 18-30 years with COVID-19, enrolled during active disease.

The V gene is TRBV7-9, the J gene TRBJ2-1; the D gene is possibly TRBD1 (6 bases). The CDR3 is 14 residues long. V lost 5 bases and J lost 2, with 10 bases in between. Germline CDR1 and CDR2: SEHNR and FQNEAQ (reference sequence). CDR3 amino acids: CASSPRTAYNEQFF. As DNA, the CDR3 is TGTGCCAGCAGCCCCCGGACAGCCTACAATGAGCAGTTCTTC.

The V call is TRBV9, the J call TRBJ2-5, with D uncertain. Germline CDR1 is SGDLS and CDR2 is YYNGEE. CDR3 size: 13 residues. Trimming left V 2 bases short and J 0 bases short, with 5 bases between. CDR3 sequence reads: CASSVSDQETQYF. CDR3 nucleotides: TGTGCCAGCAGCGTTTCGGACCAAGAGACCCAGTACTTC.

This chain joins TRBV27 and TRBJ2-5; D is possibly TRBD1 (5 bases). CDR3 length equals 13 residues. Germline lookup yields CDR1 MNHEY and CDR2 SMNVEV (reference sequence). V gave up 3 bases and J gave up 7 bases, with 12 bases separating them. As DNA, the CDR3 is TGTGCCAGCAGTTTTCAGGGTGGGGTGACCCAGTACTTC. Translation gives CASSFQGGVTQYF.

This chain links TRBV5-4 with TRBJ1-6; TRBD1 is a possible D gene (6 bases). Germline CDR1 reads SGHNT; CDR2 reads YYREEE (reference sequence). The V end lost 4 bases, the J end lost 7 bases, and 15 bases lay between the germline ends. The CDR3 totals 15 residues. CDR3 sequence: CASSGGRELNSPLHF. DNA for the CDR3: TGTGCCAGCAGCGGGGGCAGGGAATTAAATTCACCCCTCCACTTT.

The CDR3 is CASSYEAGELFF. CDR3 nucleotide sequence: TGTGCCAGCAGTTACGAGGCCGGGGAGCTGTTTTTT. The chain has TRBV6-5 and TRBJ2-2; D remains unclear. Germline V gives CDR1 MNHEY, CDR2 SVGAGI. CDR3 length: 12 residues. Trimming pared 2 bases from V and 6 bases from J, leaving 4 bases between.

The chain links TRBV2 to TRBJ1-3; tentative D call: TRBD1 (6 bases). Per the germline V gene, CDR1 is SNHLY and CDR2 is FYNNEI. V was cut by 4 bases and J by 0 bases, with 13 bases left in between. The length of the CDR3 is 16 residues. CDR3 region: CASSAWTVSSGNTIYF. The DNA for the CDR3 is TGTGCCAGCAGTGCCTGGACAGTCAGCTCTGGAAACACCATATATTTT.

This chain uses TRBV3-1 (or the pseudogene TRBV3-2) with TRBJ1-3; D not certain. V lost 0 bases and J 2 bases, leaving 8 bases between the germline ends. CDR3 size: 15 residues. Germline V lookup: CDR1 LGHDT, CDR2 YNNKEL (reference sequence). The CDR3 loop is CASSQDRVTGNTIYF. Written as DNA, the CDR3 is TGTGCCAGCAGCCAAGATCGGGTTACTGGAAACACCATATATTTT.

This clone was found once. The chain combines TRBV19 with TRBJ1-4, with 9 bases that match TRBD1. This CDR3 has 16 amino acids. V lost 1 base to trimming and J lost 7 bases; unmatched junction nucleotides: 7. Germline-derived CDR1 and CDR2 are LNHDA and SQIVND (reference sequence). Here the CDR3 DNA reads TGTGCCAGTAGTATAGGCTATGCGGACAGGGGTGAAAAACTGTTTTTT. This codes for CASSIGYADRGEKLFF.

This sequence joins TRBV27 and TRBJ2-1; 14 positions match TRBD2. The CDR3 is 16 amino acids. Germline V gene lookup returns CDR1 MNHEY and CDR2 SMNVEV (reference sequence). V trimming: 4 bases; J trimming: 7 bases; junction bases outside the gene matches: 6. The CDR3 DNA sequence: TGTGCCAGCAGTTCACGGACTAGCGGGAGGTTTAATGAGCAGTTCTTC. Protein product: CASSSRTSGRFNEQFF.

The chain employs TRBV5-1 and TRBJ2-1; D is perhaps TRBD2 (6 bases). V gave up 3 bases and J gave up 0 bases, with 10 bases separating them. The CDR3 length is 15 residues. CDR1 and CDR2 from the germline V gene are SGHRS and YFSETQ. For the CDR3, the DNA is TGCGCCAGCAGCTGGAGGGATAGCTCCTACAATGAGCAGTTCTTC. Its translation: CASSWRDSSYNEQFF. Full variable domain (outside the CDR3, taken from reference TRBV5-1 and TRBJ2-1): KAGVTQTPRYLIKTRGQQVTLSCSPISGHRSVSWYQQTPGQGLQFLFEYFSETQRNKGNFPGRFSGRQFSNSRSEMNVSTLELGDSALYLCASSWRDSSYNEQFFGPGTRLTVL.

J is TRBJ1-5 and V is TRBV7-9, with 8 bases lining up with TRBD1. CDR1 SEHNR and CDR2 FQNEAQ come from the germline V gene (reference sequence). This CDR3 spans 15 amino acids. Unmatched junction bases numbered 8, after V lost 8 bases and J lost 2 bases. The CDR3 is CASEPGGLGNQPQHF. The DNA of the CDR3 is TGTGCCAGCGAACCAGGGGGCCTTGGCAATCAGCCCCAGCATTTT. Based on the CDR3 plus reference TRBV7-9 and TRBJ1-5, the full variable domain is DTGVSQNPRHKITKRGQNVTFRCDPISEHNRLYWYRQTLGQGPEFLTYFQNEAQLEKSRLLSDRFSAERPKGSFSTLEIQRTEQGDSAMYLCASEPGGLGNQPQHFGDGTRLSIL.

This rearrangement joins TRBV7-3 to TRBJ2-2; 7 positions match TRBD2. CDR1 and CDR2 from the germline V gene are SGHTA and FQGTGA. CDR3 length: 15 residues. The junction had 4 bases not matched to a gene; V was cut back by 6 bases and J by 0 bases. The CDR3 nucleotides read TGTGCCAGCAGTCCGGGGGGTACGAACACCGGGGAGCTGTTTTTT. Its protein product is CASSPGGTNTGELFF.

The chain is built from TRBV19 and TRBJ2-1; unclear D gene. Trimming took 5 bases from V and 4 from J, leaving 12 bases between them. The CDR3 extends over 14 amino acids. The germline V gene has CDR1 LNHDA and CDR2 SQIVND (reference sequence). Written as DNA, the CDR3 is TGTGCCAGTAGTGACGCCGGGTCGTACAATGAGCAGTTCTTC. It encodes CASSDAGSYNEQFF.

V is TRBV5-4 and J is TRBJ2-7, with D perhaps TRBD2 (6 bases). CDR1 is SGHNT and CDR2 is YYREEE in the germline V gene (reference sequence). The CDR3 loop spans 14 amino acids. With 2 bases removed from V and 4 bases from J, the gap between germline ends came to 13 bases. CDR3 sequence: CASSFSGGLYEQYF. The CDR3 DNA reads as TGTGCCAGCAGCTTTTCTGGGGGACTGTACGAGCAGTACTTC.

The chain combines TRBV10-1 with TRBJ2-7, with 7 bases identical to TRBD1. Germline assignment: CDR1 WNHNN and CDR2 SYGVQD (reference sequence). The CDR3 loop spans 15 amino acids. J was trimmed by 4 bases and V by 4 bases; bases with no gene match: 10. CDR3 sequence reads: CASSGGQEKGYEQYF. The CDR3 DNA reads TGCGCCAGCAGTGGTGGACAGGAAAAGGGATACGAGCAGTACTTC.

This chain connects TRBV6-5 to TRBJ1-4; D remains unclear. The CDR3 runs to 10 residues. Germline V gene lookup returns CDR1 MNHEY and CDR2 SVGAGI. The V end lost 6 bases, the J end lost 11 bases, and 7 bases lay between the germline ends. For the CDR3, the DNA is TGTGCCAGCAGGGAGGAGAAACTGTTTTTT. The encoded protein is CASREEKLFF.

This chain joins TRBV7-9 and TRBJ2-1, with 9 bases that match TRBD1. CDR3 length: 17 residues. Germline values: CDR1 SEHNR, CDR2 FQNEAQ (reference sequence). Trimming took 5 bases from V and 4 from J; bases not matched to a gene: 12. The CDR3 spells CASSPRWDRADYNEQFF. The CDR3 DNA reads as TGTGCCAGCAGCCCGAGGTGGGACAGGGCGGATTACAATGAGCAGTTCTTC.

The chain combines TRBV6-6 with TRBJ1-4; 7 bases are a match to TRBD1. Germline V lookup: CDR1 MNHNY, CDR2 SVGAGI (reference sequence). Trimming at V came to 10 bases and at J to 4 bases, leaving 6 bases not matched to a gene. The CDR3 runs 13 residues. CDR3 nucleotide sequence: TGTGCCACCCAGGACAGGCTTAATGAAAAACTGTTTTTT. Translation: CATQDRLNEKLFF.

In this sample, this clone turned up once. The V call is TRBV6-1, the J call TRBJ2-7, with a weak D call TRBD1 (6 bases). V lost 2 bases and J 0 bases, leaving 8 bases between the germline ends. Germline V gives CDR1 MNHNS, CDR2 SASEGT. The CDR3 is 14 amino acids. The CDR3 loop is CASSESGHSYEQYF. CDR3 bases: TGTGCCAGCAGTGAATCGGGACACTCCTACGAGCAGTACTTC.

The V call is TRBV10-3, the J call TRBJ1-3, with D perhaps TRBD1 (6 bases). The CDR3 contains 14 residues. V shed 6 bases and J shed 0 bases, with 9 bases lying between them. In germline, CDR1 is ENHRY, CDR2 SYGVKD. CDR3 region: CAIRETGSGNTIYF. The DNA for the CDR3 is TGTGCCATCAGGGAGACAGGCTCTGGAAACACCATATATTTT.

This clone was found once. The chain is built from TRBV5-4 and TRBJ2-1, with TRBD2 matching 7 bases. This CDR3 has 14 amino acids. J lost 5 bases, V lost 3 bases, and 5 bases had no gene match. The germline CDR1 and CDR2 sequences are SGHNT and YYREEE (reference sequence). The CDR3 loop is CASSSPLADNEQFF. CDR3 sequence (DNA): TGTGCCAGCAGCTCCCCCCTAGCGGACAATGAGCAGTTCTTC.

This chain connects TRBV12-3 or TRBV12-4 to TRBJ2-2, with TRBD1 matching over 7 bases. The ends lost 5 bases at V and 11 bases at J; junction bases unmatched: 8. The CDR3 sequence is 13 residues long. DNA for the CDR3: TGTGCCAGCAGTGCTCACACAGGGGCCGAGCTGTTTTTT. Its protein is CASSAHTGAELFF.

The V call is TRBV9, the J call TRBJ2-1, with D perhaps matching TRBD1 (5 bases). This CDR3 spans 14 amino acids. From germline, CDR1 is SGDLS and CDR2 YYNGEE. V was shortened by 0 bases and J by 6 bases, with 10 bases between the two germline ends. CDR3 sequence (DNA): TGTGCCAGCAGCGTAGGGGGCGGATCCAATGAGCAGTTCTTC. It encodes CASSVGGGSNEQFF.

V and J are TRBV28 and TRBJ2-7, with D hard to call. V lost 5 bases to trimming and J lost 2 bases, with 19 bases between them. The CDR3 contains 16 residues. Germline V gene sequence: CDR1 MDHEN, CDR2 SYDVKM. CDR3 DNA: TGTGCCAGCAGTCGCGAAGAGGAAGTTTTGGCCTACGAGCAGTACTTC. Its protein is CASSREEEVLAYEQYF. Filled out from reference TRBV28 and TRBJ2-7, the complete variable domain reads DVKVTQSSRYLVKRTGEKVFLECVQDMDHENMFWYRQDPGLGLRLIYFSYDVKMKEKGDIPEGYSVSREKKERFSLILESASTNQTSMYLCASSREEEVLAYEQYFGPGTRLTVT.

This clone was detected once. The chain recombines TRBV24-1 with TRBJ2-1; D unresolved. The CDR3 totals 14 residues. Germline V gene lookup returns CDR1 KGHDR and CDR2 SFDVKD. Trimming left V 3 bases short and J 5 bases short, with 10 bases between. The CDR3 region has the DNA TGTGCCACCAGTGATCCCGTGAGGCACAATGAGCAGTTCTTC. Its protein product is CATSDPVRHNEQFF.

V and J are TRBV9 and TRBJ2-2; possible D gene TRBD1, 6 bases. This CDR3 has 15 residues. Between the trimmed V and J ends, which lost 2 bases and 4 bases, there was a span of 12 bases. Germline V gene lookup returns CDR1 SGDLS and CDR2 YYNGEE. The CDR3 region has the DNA TGTGCCAGCAGCGTTGGGGGCGCCCCCACCGGGGAGCTGTTTTTT. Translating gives CASSVGGAPTGELFF.

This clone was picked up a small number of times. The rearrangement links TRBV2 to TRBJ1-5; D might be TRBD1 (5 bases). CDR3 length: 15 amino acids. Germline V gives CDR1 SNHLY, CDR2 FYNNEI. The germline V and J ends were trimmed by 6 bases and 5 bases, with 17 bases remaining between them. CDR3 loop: CASRGKGLRDQPQHF. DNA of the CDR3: TGTGCCAGCAGAGGGAAAGGGCTCAGGGATCAGCCCCAGCATTTT.